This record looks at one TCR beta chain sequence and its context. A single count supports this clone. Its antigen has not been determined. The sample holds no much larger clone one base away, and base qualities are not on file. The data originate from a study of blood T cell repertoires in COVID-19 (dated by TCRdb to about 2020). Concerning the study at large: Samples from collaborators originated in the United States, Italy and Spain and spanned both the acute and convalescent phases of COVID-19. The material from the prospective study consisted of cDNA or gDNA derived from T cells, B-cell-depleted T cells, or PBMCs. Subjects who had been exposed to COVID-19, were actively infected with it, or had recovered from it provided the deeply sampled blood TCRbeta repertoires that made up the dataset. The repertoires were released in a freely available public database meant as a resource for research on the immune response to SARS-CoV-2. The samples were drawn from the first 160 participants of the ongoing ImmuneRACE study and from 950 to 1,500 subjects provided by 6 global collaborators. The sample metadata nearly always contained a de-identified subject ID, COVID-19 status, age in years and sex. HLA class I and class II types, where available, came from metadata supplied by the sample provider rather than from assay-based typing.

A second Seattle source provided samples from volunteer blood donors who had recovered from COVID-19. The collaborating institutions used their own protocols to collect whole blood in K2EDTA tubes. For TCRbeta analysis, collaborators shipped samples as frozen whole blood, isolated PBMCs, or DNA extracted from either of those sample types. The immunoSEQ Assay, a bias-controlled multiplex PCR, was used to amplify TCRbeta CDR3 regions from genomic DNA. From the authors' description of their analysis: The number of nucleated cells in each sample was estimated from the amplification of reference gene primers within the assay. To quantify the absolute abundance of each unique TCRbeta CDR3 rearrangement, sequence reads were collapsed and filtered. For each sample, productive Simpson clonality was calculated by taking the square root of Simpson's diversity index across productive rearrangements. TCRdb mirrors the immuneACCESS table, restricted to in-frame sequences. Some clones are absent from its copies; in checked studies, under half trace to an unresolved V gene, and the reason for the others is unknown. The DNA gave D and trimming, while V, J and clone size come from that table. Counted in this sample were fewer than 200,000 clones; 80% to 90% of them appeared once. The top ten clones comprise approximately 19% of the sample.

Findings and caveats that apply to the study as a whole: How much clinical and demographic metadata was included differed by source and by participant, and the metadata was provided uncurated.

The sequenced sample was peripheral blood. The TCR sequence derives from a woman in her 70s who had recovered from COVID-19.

In nucleotide form, the sequence is TGTGCCAGCAGCCCGCGGGGGGCGGACACTGAAGCTTTCTTT. It encodes CASSPRGADTEAFF. The chain is assembled from TRBV5-6 and TRBJ1-1, and TRBD1 may be the D gene, going by 6 matching bases. The CDR3 goes from the cysteine to the phenylalanine over 14 residues. Of the read, only the CDR3 DNA is kept; its 42 bases are in frame from base 1. CDR1 SGHDT and CDR2 YYEEEE were looked up in the germline V gene. V is pared back by 4 bases and J by 3 bases, with 13 bases lying between the germline termini. Where the CDR3 stops, the reference TRBV5-6 and TRBJ1-1 genes take over; the full variable domain is DAGVTQSPTHLIKTRGQQVTLRCSPKSGHDTVSWYQQALGQGPQFIFQYYEEEERQRGNFPDRFSGHQFPNYSSELNVNALLLGDSALYLCASSPRGADTEAFFGQGTRLTVV.